This T cell receptor (beta chain) was retrieved from a study of cytomegalovirus exposure and HLA in healthy donors. V shed 7 bases and J shed 0 bases, with 12 bases lying between them. CDR1 and CDR2 from the germline V gene are SNHLY and FYNNEI. The CDR3 length is 14 residues. PCR used 60 Vbeta primers and 13 Jbeta primers. The repertoire was sequenced with immunoSEQ multiplex PCR; TCRdb's copy has only in-frame clones and lacks some. The profile covers 90,000 to 150,000 clones, with 60% to 85% appearing a single time and about 5% taken by the ten largest. This clonotype was sampled from a man in his forties or fifties in good health and CMV-seropositive. This rearrangement joins TRBV2 to TRBJ1-1, with D maybe TRBD1 (6 bases). The sample taken for sequencing was PBMCs. CDR3 sequence: CASKRDTMNTEAFF. CDR3 nucleotides: TGTGCCAGCAAGAGGGACACAATGAACACTGAAGCTTTCTTT.